This entry concerns a single T cell receptor (beta chain). The data were taken from a study of blood T cell repertoires in COVID-19. Study-level background: The study drew acute and convalescent COVID-19 samples from the United States, Italy and Spain. Nucleic acid was either cDNA or gDNA, and it came from T cells, B-cell-depleted T cells, or PBMCs.

Per the original methods: Reference gene primers were amplified, and this amplification served to estimate nucleated cell counts. Some clones are missing from TCRdb's copy, which holds only in-frame ones; the method was immunoSEQ multiplex PCR. Clone size and V and J calls were adopted from that table, with D and trimming inferred from the DNA. In the table there are about 66,000 clones, roughly nine tenths of which are singletons. Germline assignment: CDR1 SGHTA and CDR2 FQGNSA. This CDR3 is 15 amino acids long. V was pared by 6 bases and J by 4 bases, with 10 bases of the junction left unmatched. This sequence was found in a human donor in a cohort sampled during active COVID-19. The sample was peripheral blood. The genes are TRBV7-2 and TRBJ2-5, with 8 bases aligning to TRBD2. In DNA form, the CDR3 reads TGTGCCAGCAGGGAGGACGCCGGGACTAGAGAGACCCAGTACTTC. Protein product: CASREDAGTRETQYF.